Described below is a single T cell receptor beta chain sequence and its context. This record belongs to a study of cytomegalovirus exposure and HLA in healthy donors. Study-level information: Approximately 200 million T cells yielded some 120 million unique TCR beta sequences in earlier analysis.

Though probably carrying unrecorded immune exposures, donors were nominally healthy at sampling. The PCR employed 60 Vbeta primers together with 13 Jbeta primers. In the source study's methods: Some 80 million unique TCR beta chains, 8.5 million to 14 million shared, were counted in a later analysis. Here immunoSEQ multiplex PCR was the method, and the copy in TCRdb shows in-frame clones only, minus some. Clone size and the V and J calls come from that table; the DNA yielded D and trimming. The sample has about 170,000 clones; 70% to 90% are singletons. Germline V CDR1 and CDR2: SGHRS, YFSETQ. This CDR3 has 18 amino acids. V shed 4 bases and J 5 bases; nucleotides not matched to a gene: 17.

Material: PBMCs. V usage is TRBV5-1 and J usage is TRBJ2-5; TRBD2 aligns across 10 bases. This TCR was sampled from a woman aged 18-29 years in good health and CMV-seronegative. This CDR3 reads CASSPGSLAGATRETQYF. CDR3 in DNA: TGCGCCAGCAGCCCTGGGTCCCTAGCGGGAGCTACACGGGAGACCCAGTACTTC.